These 22 T cell receptor beta chains came from one sample sequenced in a study of regulatory T cells in long-lasting Graves disease. Time point noted: persistent/refractory GD, antithyroid drugs over 5 years with positive TRAb. With RNA extracted from PBMCs as input, the TCR library was made. To make TCR beta libraries, researchers used iRepertoire HTBI primers and Arm-PCR of CDR3 regions. TCRdb reanalysed the multiplex PCR reads using MiXCR and keeps one entry per CDR3 protein. The data hold fewer than 550,000 distinct CDR3 sequences, with around a fifth observed a single time. Sequences were derived from peripheral blood mononuclear cells (PBMCs), sampled when the disease was refractory, from a patient treated with antithyroid drugs. The origin of the receptors is a female donor with Graves disease.

This clonotype was recorded at least ten times. The chain recombines TRBV7-2 with TRBJ2-5; possibly TRBD2 for D (5 bases). V lost 1 base to trimming and J lost 1 base, with 10 bases between them. The CDR3 runs to 15 residues. CDR1 is SGHTA, CDR2 FQGNSA, per germline. The CDR3: CASSLVAGIQETQYF. CDR3 DNA sequence: TGTGCCAGCAGCTTAGTGGCGGGTATCCAAGAGACCCAGTACTTC.

V usage is TRBV12-3 or TRBV12-4 and J usage is TRBJ1-5; D is unresolved. The CDR3 is made up of 14 amino acids. Trimming removed 6 bases from V and 3 bases from J, with 12 bases in between. CDR3 DNA sequence: TGTGCCAGCAGGGGTGGAGGATACAATCAGCCCCAGCATTTT. Protein: CASRGGGYNQPQHF.

This clonotype was counted a few times. The chain joins TRBV6-1 to TRBJ1-5, with 8 bases lining up with TRBD1. The CDR3 totals 15 residues. Germline CDR1 and CDR2: MNHNS and SASEGT. The junction had 10 bases not matched to a gene; V was cut back by 7 bases and J by 5 bases. The chain's CDR3 is CASNGQGLADQPQHF. CDR3 nucleotide sequence: TGTGCCAGCAACGGACAGGGACTGGCAGATCAGCCCCAGCATTTT.

This clonotype was seen at least ten times. The chain combines TRBV7-9 with TRBJ2-5, with 11 bases that match TRBD1. The V and J ends lost 5 bases and 5 bases, in that order; junction bases with no gene match: 4. CDR3 length: 14 residues. CDR1 SEHNR and CDR2 FQNEAQ come from the germline V gene (reference sequence). This CDR3 reads CASSADRGRETQYF. CDR3 coding DNA: TGTGCCAGCAGCGCGGACAGGGGGCGGGAGACCCAGTACTTC.

This clonotype turned up a few times. The chain has TRBV2 and TRBJ1-5; 7 bases line up with TRBD1. Germline V lookup: CDR1 SNHLY, CDR2 FYNNEI. The CDR3 extends over 13 amino acids. The V gene end was trimmed by 7 bases and the J gene end by 9 bases; junction bases not matched to a gene: 9. The CDR3 loop reads CASKGAAAGPQHF. In DNA form, the CDR3 reads TGTGCCAGCAAGGGGGCGGCAGCCGGGCCCCAGCATTTT.

This clonotype was detected ten times or more. The rearrangement uses TRBV6-5 and TRBJ1-1; D might be TRBD1 (5 bases). V lost 0 bases and J lost 4, with 15 bases in between. Germline values: CDR1 MNHEY, CDR2 SVGAGI. The CDR3 has 16 amino acids. The chain's CDR3 is CASSYSPWGMSTEAFF. The CDR3 region has the DNA TGTGCCAGCAGTTACTCTCCTTGGGGCATGAGCACTGAAGCTTTCTTT.

This clonotype was counted ten times or more. The V call is TRBV20-1, the J call TRBJ2-7; 13 nucleotides align to TRBD2. The trim removed 0 bases at V and 3 bases at J, leaving 11 bases unmatched. Germline CDR1 is DFQATT and CDR2 is SNEGSKA (reference sequence). CDR3 size: 18 residues. The CDR3 nucleotides read TGCAGTGCTAGAGAGGTTATTTGGAGACTAGCGGGGGGCTACGAGCAGTACTTC. This encodes CSAREVIWRLAGGYEQYF.

This clonotype was recorded at least ten times. CDR3 region: CASTIGQGTYEQYF. CDR3 bases: TGTGCCAGCACCATAGGACAGGGTACCTACGAGCAGTACTTC. The chain is built from TRBV28 and TRBJ2-7, with 8 bases lining up with TRBD1. V was clipped by 7 bases and J by 2 bases; unmatched bases: 7. The CDR3 loop spans 14 amino acids. Germline CDR1 and CDR2: MDHEN and SYDVKM.

The chain is built from TRBV9 and TRBJ1-2; D might be TRBD1 (5 bases). The CDR3 has 14 residues. The germline gives CDR1 SGDLS, CDR2 YYNGEE. V dropped 3 bases and J dropped 5 bases, with 14 bases sitting between them. The CDR3 spells CASSAPGASYGYTF. The DNA of the CDR3 is TGTGCCAGCAGCGCTCCCGGGGCCTCTTATGGCTACACCTTC.

This clonotype was seen only a few times. The chain has TRBV14 and TRBJ1-5; no reliable D call. V was cut by 0 bases and J by 3 bases, with 6 bases left in between. CDR1 is SGHDN, CDR2 FVKESK, per germline. The CDR3 extends over 14 amino acids. CDR3 nucleotides: TGTGCCAGCAGCCAAGATGGTTTCAATCAGCCCCAGCATTTT. Its translation: CASSQDGFNQPQHF.

In regard to this clonotype: Germline and junction disagree at one end, which may indicate a read error. This chain connects TRBV13 to TRBJ2-7, with TRBD2 as a possible D gene (6 bases). Germline V gene lookup returns CDR1 PRHDT and CDR2 FYEKMQ (reference sequence). The CDR3 is 17 amino acids. This CDR3 reads CASSPQGAGLSSYGQYF. The CDR3 bases are TGTGCCAGCAGCCCCCAGGGAGCGGGCCTCAGCTCCTACGGGCAGTACTTC. The variable domain in full, completed from reference TRBV13 and TRBJ2-7, reads AAGVIQSPRHLIKEKRETATLKCYPIPRHDTVYWYQQGPGQDPQFLISFYEKMQSDKGSIPDRFSAQQFSDYHSELNMSSLELGDSALYFCASSPQGAGLSSYGQYFGPGTRLTVT.

The chain carries TRBV7-9 and TRBJ2-5, with D unclear. The germline V and J ends were trimmed by 5 bases and 5 bases, with 18 bases remaining between them. The CDR3 contains 15 residues. CDR1 SEHNR and CDR2 FQNEAQ come from the germline V gene (reference sequence). The CDR3 sequence is CASSPSVGESETQYF. CDR3 in DNA: TGTGCCAGCAGCCCCTCCGTCGGCGAATCGGAGACCCAGTACTTC.

The sample holds many counts of this clonotype. The chain employs TRBV6-1 and TRBJ2-4; D is ambiguous. V lost 6 bases, J lost 1 base, and 13 bases lay in between. The CDR3 has 15 amino acids. The germline V gene encodes CDR1 MNHNS and CDR2 SASEGT. CDR3 amino acids: CASSDDSLAKNIQYF. CDR3 nucleotides: TGTGCCAGCAGCGATGATAGTTTGGCCAAAAACATTCAGTACTTC.

This clonotype came up many times. The rearrangement uses TRBV28 and TRBJ2-5; perhaps TRBD2 as D (7 bases). V lost 2 bases to trimming and J lost 2 bases, with 21 bases between them. Germline values: CDR1 MDHEN, CDR2 SYDVKM. This CDR3 is 18 amino acids long. The CDR3 DNA follows: TGTGCCAGCAGTTTAGGCTTTTGGGAGGGGGGCCTGCAAGAGACCCAGTACTTC. Residues: CASSLGFWEGGLQETQYF.

In this sample, this clonotype turned up a few times. The rearrangement links TRBV6-2 or TRBV6-3 to TRBJ1-5; 9 bases line up with TRBD1. V gave up 4 bases and J gave up 3 bases; unmatched junction bases: 7. The germline V gene has CDR1 MNHEY and CDR2 SVGEGT. The CDR3 is made up of 16 amino acids. The CDR3 DNA sequence: TGTGCCAGCAGTTCGGACAGGGGTTTTGCCAATCAGCCCCAGCATTTT. It encodes CASSSDRGFANQPQHF.

This clonotype has just a few counts. J is TRBJ2-5 and V is TRBV27; tentative D call: TRBD1 (5 bases). The V end was cut by 5 bases, the J end by 0 bases, with 19 bases between. Looked up from germline, CDR1 is MNHEY and CDR2 is SMNVEV (reference sequence). The CDR3 totals 17 residues. As DNA, the CDR3 is TGTGCCAGCAGTCCAGGGTTCGTTCCTCCCGACCAAGAGACCCAGTACTTC. Its translation is CASSPGFVPPDQETQYF.

Ten or more counts support this clonotype. CDR3 in amino acids: CASSWGTVNTEAFF. Written as DNA, the CDR3 is TGTGCCAGCAGTTGGGGGACGGTAAACACTGAAGCTTTCTTT. The chain employs TRBV28 and TRBJ1-1; D is possibly TRBD1 (5 bases). The CDR3 extends over 14 amino acids. V was clipped by 4 bases and J by 2 bases, with 11 bases between them. Germline CDR1 is MDHEN and CDR2 is SYDVKM.

This clonotype was picked up many times. The CDR3, as DNA: TGTGCCAGCAGCTTCCCCACCCAGGGCTATGGCTACACCTTC. Protein product: CASSFPTQGYGYTF. The rearrangement links TRBV7-2 to TRBJ1-2; D is possibly TRBD1 (5 bases). CDR1 SGHTA and CDR2 FQGNSA come from the germline V gene. CDR3 size: 14 residues. V lost 3 bases and J 4 bases, leaving 12 bases between the germline ends. The variable domain in full, completed from reference TRBV7-2 and TRBJ1-2, reads GAGVSQSPSNKVTEKGKDVELRCDPISGHTALYWYRQSLGQGLEFLIYFQGNSAPDKSGLPSDRFSAERTGGSVSTLTIQRTQQEDSAVYLCASSFPTQGYGYTFGSGTRLTVV.

The chain recombines TRBV7-9 with TRBJ2-7; TRBD2 matches at 8 bases. Unmatched junction bases numbered 10, after V lost 5 bases and J lost 4 bases. The CDR3 is 15 residues long. The V gene's germline CDR1 is SEHNR and CDR2 FQNEAQ (reference sequence). The CDR3: CASSHGGETPYEQYF. Written as DNA, the CDR3 is TGTGCCAGCAGCCACGGGGGGGAGACCCCGTACGAGCAGTACTTC.

The rearrangement links TRBV3-1 to TRBJ1-6, with D hard to call. The germline V gene encodes CDR1 LGHDT and CDR2 YNNKEL (reference sequence). V dropped 4 bases and J dropped 7 bases, with 8 bases sitting between them. This CDR3 is built from 13 residues. In DNA, the CDR3 is TGTGCCAGCAGCCGGAAAGCCAATTCACCCCTCCACTTT. Protein: CASSRKANSPLHF.

V gene TRBV7-9 combines with J gene TRBJ2-1, with 8 bases identical to TRBD1. Trimming removed 5 bases from V and 8 bases from J; junction bases left unmatched: 8. Germline loops: CDR1 SEHNR, CDR2 FQNEAQ (reference sequence). This CDR3 region has 14 residues. CDR3: CASSQGASRDEQFF. Here the CDR3 DNA reads TGTGCCAGCAGCCAGGGGGCCTCGAGGGATGAGCAGTTCTTC.

This clonotype has a handful of counts. This rearrangement joins TRBV19 to TRBJ1-2, with D tentatively TRBD1 (5 bases). Germline V CDR1 and CDR2: LNHDA, SQIVND (reference sequence). The CDR3 contains 13 residues. V was trimmed by 8 bases and J by 8 bases, leaving 18 bases between them. The CDR3 is CASARGDPAGYTF. The CDR3 DNA is TGTGCCAGTGCACGGGGGGACCCAGCGGGCTACACCTTC. The full variable domain, in which reference TRBV19 and TRBJ1-2 provide the parts outside the CDR3, is DGGITQSPKYLFRKEGQNVTLSCEQNLNHDAMYWYRQDPGQGLRLIYYSQIVNDFQKGDIAEGYSVSREKKESFPLTVTSAQKNPTAFYLCASARGDPAGYTFGSGTRLTVV.